The 11 T cell receptor beta chains listed next were all sequenced from one sample in a study of CD8+ T cells in alopecia areata (dated by TCRdb to the late 2010s). Receptor libraries were prepared by the immunoSEQ multiplex PCR assay. To provide template for TCR sequencing, every sample had RNA extracted and reverse transcribed into cDNA. TCRdb stores this immuneACCESS table with in-frame sequences only. Part of the clones is absent; in the studies checked, under half of the shortfall reflects unresolved V genes, and no reason is known for the rest. Within this sample are around 100,000 clones, with 41% of them counted one time only. The ten most abundant clones make up about 1.5% of the sample. The sequenced sample was CD4+ T cells sorted from blood. The origin of the receptors is a human donor with alopecia areata.

Only a few counts were recorded for this clone. This chain links TRBV30 with TRBJ1-5, with D perhaps TRBD1 (6 bases). The CDR3 length is 14 residues. V was cut by 2 bases and J by 0 bases, with 8 bases left in between. Germline values: CDR1 GTSNPN, CDR2 SVGIG (reference sequence). CDR3 amino acids: CAWSRGDSNQPQHF. CDR3 nucleotides: TGTGCCTGGAGTAGGGGGGATAGCAATCAGCCCCAGCATTTT.

This clone has more than one count but fewer than ten. The rearrangement uses TRBV29-1 and TRBJ2-1; D call uncertain. The CDR3 covers 13 residues. Germline V gene data show CDR1 as SQVTM and CDR2 as ANQGSEA. Trimming pared 4 bases from V and 3 bases from J, leaving 10 bases between. CDR3 in DNA: TGCAGCGTTGGCTACAGCCGCTACAATGAGCAGTTCTTC. Its translation is CSVGYSRYNEQFF.

The J gene is TRBJ2-7, the V gene TRBV5-4; TRBD2 matches at 7 bases. Germline CDR1 is SGHNT and CDR2 is YYREEE (reference sequence). The CDR3 totals 14 residues. With 0 bases clipped from V and 0 bases from J, the junction kept 0 bases outside the gene matches. The chain's CDR3 is CASSLASGSYEQYF. For the CDR3, the DNA is TGTGCCAGCAGCTTGGCTAGCGGCTCCTACGAGCAGTACTTC.

V gene TRBV5-1 combines with J gene TRBJ2-3, with D uncertain. Trimming removed 4 bases from V and 5 bases from J, with 23 bases in between. CDR1 and CDR2 from the germline V gene are SGHRS and YFSETQ. This CDR3 contains 17 residues. The CDR3 coding sequence is TGCGCCAGCAGCACCGAAGGGCAGCCGATCACTCGAGATACGCAGTATTTT. The encoded protein is CASSTEGQPITRDTQYF.

The chain joins TRBV4-1 to TRBJ2-5; D is tentatively TRBD1 or TRBD2 (5 bases each). Germline V CDR1 and CDR2: MGHRA, YSYEKL. CDR3 length: 17 residues. Trimming shortened V by 1 base and J by 5 bases, and 20 bases separated the two germline ends. The CDR3, as DNA: TGCGCCAGCAGCCAAGTTTTTGGGGGATTGACTGAGGAGACCCAGTACTTC. Protein: CASSQVFGGLTEETQYF.

This clone was detected only a few times. The V and J genes are TRBV4-3 and TRBJ2-7; TRBD1 matches at 7 bases. The trim removed 3 bases at V and 5 bases at J, leaving 10 bases unmatched. There are 15 residues in the CDR3. Looked up from germline, CDR1 is LGHNA and CDR2 is YSLEER. The CDR3 protein is CASSQQQGPLDEQYF. In DNA, the CDR3 is TGCGCCAGCAGCCAGCAACAGGGGCCCCTCGACGAGCAGTACTTC.

The chain carries TRBV5-1 and TRBJ2-6; D ambiguous. CDR3 length: 16 amino acids. V lost 0 bases to trimming and J lost 0 bases, with 7 bases between them. CDR1 and CDR2 from the germline V gene are SGHRS and YFSETQ. CDR3 protein: CASSLAANSGANVLTF. CDR3 DNA: TGCGCCAGCAGCTTGGCGGCCAACTCTGGGGCCAACGTCCTGACTTTC.

CDR3 nucleotide sequence: TGTGCCAGCAGTGTCCGCGGGACCCGCAGCTCCTACGAGCAGTACTTC. Encoded protein: CASSVRGTRSSYEQYF. This chain connects TRBV6-1 to TRBJ2-7, with D possibly being TRBD2 (6 bases). The germline CDR1 and CDR2 sequences are MNHNS and SASEGT. The CDR3 sequence is 16 residues long. Trimming shortened V by 4 bases and J by 0 bases, and 16 bases separated the two germline ends.

The chain carries TRBV28 and TRBJ1-2; unclear D gene. The germline V and J ends were trimmed by 2 bases and 5 bases, with 6 bases remaining between them. This CDR3 spans 12 amino acids. CDR1 is MDHEN, CDR2 SYDVKM, per germline. In nucleotides, the CDR3 is TGTGCCAGCAGTTTAGCACCGTATGGCTACACCTTC. Amino acid sequence: CASSLAPYGYTF.

Only a few counts were recorded for this clone. The rearrangement joins TRBV18 to TRBJ2-6; 8 nucleotides agree with TRBD2. There are 19 residues in the CDR3. From germline, CDR1 is KGHSH and CDR2 LQKENI. Germline trimming cut 4 bases from V and 1 base from J; bases unmatched to any gene: 12. The CDR3 spells CASSLLKAGAGSGANVLTF. The CDR3, as DNA: TGTGCCAGCTCACTACTAAAAGCGGGGGCTGGATCTGGGGCCAACGTCCTGACTTTC.

This clone has more than one count but fewer than ten. The genes are TRBV4-2 and TRBJ2-7, with D perhaps given as TRBD1 or TRBD2 (6 bases each). This CDR3 has 15 residues. Germline assignment: CDR1 LGHNA and CDR2 YNFKEQ. The V end was cut by 11 bases, the J end by 1 base, with 21 bases between. The CDR3 protein is CAASPGDTRSYEQYF. The CDR3 DNA sequence: TGTGCCGCCTCTCCGGGGGACACCCGTTCCTACGAGCAGTACTTC.